The 26 T cell receptor beta chains given below trace back to one sample, sequenced in a study of CD8 T cells in ankylosing spondylitis. Each CDR3 protein gets one entry after TCRdb re-called the 5' RACE reads with MiXCR. The sample records some 130,000 distinct CDR3 sequences, about 6.7% being singletons. What was sequenced was blood, either unsorted or a sorted T cell fraction (not recorded which). These receptors were taken from a female donor with ankylosing spondylitis or in good health (not recorded which).

This clonotype was recorded at least ten times. The V gene is TRBV6-5, the J gene TRBJ1-2; no clear D gene. The CDR3 sequence is 13 residues long. Germline V CDR1 and CDR2: MNHEY, SVGAGI. The ends were cut back, 2 bases at V and 2 bases at J, with 6 bases in the middle. This CDR3 reads CASSYGGNYGYTF. In DNA, the CDR3 is TGTGCCAGCAGTTACGGAGGGAACTATGGCTACACCTTC.

This clonotype occurred many times. This chain joins TRBV20-1 and TRBJ1-1; TRBD1 aligns across 8 bases. The germline CDR1 and CDR2 sequences are DFQATT and SNEGSKA (reference sequence). V was clipped by 1 base and J by 4 bases; unmatched bases: 2. This CDR3 has 13 residues. The CDR3: CSARAGGVTEAFF. CDR3 DNA sequence: TGCAGTGCTAGAGCAGGGGGCGTCACTGAAGCTTTCTTT.

The table lists this clonotype with many counts. V usage is TRBV13 and J usage is TRBJ2-1, with D unresolved. The CDR3 loop spans 14 amino acids. Germline CDR1 reads PRHDT; CDR2 reads FYEKMQ (reference sequence). V gave up 3 bases and J gave up 3 bases, with 9 bases separating them. CDR3 in amino acids: CASSFRLNYNEQFF. CDR3 DNA sequence: TGTGCCAGCAGCTTTAGGTTAAACTACAATGAGCAGTTCTTC.

This clonotype was picked up many times. CDR3 sequence: CASAGSGQGASYEQYF. DNA for the CDR3: TGTGCCAGCGCCGGTTCTGGACAAGGGGCCTCCTACGAGCAGTACTTC. The chain has TRBV2 and TRBJ2-7; possibly TRBD1 for D (5 bases). The CDR3 runs 16 residues. Germline-derived CDR1 and CDR2 are SNHLY and FYNNEI. V lost 8 bases and J 0 bases, leaving 20 bases between the germline ends.

This clonotype was recorded at least ten times. This chain connects TRBV6-1 to TRBJ2-7; 10 bases line up with TRBD1. This CDR3 region has 13 residues. V trimming: 6 bases; J trimming: 2 bases; junction bases outside the gene matches: 1. Looked up from germline, CDR1 is MNHNS and CDR2 is SASEGT. The CDR3 bases are TGTGCCAGCAGGGGACAGGGGACCTACGAGCAGTACTTC. It translates to CASRGQGTYEQYF.

This clonotype was seen repeatedly, ten times or more. V and J are TRBV6-5 and TRBJ2-1; D perhaps matches TRBD2 (6 bases). Germline V CDR1 and CDR2: MNHEY, SVGAGI. This CDR3 contains 12 residues. Trimming cost V 8 bases and J 4 bases, with 9 bases left between them. The CDR3 DNA reads as TGTGCCAGCCGCGGGGTTTACAATGAGCAGTTCTTC. Its translation: CASRGVYNEQFF.

This clonotype was seen many times. V and J are TRBV10-3 and TRBJ2-3; no clear D gene. V dropped 2 bases and J dropped 0 bases, with 6 bases sitting between them. In germline, CDR1 is ENHRY, CDR2 SYGVKD. CDR3 size: 14 residues. CDR3 sequence: CAISEGLSTDTQYF. The CDR3 DNA reads as TGTGCCATCAGTGAGGGCCTCAGCACAGATACGCAGTATTTT.

The table lists this clonotype with many counts. This sequence joins TRBV7-2 and TRBJ1-1; D uncertain. The ends were cut back, 1 base at V and 2 bases at J, with 5 bases in the middle. The germline V gene has CDR1 SGHTA and CDR2 FQGNSA. This CDR3 is built from 13 residues. The CDR3 protein is CASSLERNTEAFF. The CDR3 nucleotides are TGTGCCAGCAGCTTAGAGAGAAACACTGAAGCTTTCTTT.

This clonotype was found many times. The V gene is TRBV7-9, the J gene TRBJ2-1; the D is unclear. The germline CDR1 and CDR2 sequences are SEHNR and FQNEAQ (reference sequence). Trimming cost V 0 bases and J 10 bases, with 7 bases left between them. The CDR3 consists of 12 residues. The CDR3 DNA follows: TGTGCCAGCAGCTTAGCTAGTGGGGAGCAGTTCTTC. Translating it yields CASSLASGEQFF.

This clonotype was seen ten or more times. The J gene is TRBJ1-3, the V gene TRBV5-1; 8 positions match TRBD1. V lost 4 bases and J lost 2; bases outside the gene matches: 5. Per germline, CDR1 SGHRS and CDR2 YFSETQ. The CDR3 is 15 amino acids. The CDR3 reads CASSAGQGPGNTIYF. The DNA of the CDR3 is TGCGCCAGCAGCGCCGGACAGGGTCCTGGAAACACCATATATTTT.

The genes are TRBV5-1 and TRBJ1-2, with D possibly being TRBD1 (5 bases). V was trimmed by 0 bases and J by 5 bases, leaving 11 bases between them. Looked up from germline, CDR1 is SGHRS and CDR2 is YFSETQ. The CDR3 loop spans 14 amino acids. This chain's CDR3 is CASSLGGLHYGYTF. The CDR3 DNA reads as TGCGCCAGCAGCTTGGGGGGACTTCATTATGGCTACACCTTC.

The genes are TRBV12-3 or TRBV12-4 and TRBJ2-5; D is perhaps TRBD2 (5 bases). This CDR3 comprises 14 residues. Trimming took off 1 base at V and 4 bases at J, with 10 bases between the two ends. The CDR3 is CASSLVGSGETQYF. CDR3 DNA: TGTGCCAGCAGTTTAGTGGGCAGCGGAGAGACCCAGTACTTC.

A few counts support this clonotype. The rearrangement joins TRBV18 to TRBJ1-4; unclear D gene. The CDR3 sequence is 14 residues long. Between the trimmed V and J ends, which lost 3 bases and 4 bases, there was a span of 9 bases. CDR1 is KGHSH and CDR2 is LQKENI in the germline V gene. This chain's CDR3 is CASSPMADNEKLFF. As DNA, the CDR3 is TGTGCCAGCTCACCCATGGCAGATAATGAAAAACTGTTTTTT.

This clonotype was seen repeatedly, ten times or more. The CDR3 reads CASSRVSGQGAGYGYTF. CDR3 nucleotide sequence: TGCGCCAGCAGCCGCGTGTCCGGACAGGGGGCGGGCTATGGCTACACCTTC. The V call is TRBV5-1, the J call TRBJ1-2, with 11 bases lining up with TRBD1. Germline V gene sequence: CDR1 SGHRS, CDR2 YFSETQ. The CDR3 sequence is 17 residues long. V dropped 4 bases and J dropped 4; count of bases not matched to a gene: 12.

This clonotype has a count of ten or more. The CDR3 loop is CSAREGSPYNEQFF. The CDR3 coding sequence is TGCAGTGCTAGAGAAGGGTCCCCCTACAATGAGCAGTTCTTC. The rearrangement uses TRBV20-1 and TRBJ2-1; D call uncertain. The V gene's germline CDR1 is DFQATT and CDR2 SNEGSKA (reference sequence). The CDR3 spans 14 residues. Trimming cost V 0 bases and J 2 bases, with 8 bases left between them.

This clonotype was picked up many times. The rearrangement uses TRBV7-2 and TRBJ2-3; D not certain. V lost 1 base and J lost 6, with 8 bases in between. CDR1 and CDR2 from the germline V gene are SGHTA and FQGNSA. The CDR3 length is 13 residues. CDR3 nucleotide sequence: TGTGCCAGCAGCTTAGGCCGACGTGATACGCAGTATTTT. Its translation is CASSLGRRDTQYF.

This clonotype was picked up many times. V usage is TRBV20-1 and J usage is TRBJ2-7, with 7 nucleotides matching TRBD1. The length of the CDR3 is 14 residues. V was pared by 4 bases and J by 4 bases, with 10 bases of the junction left unmatched. Germline V gives CDR1 DFQATT, CDR2 SNEGSKA (reference sequence). CDR3 in DNA: TGCAGTGCTAAGGCGGAGACAGGGTTTTACGAGCAGTACTTC. Translating it yields CSAKAETGFYEQYF.

This rearrangement joins TRBV11-2 to TRBJ2-2; 12 nucleotides match TRBD1. This CDR3 is built from 17 residues. V lost 5 bases and J lost 7; bases outside the gene matches: 11. Per germline, CDR1 SGHAT and CDR2 FQNNGV. The CDR3 sequence: CASSPRGTGGAGGELFF. In nucleotides, the CDR3 is TGTGCCAGCAGCCCACGAGGGACAGGGGGCGCGGGCGGGGAGCTGTTTTTT.

In its sample, this clonotype was seen many times. The chain is built from TRBV10-2 and TRBJ2-7; D is ambiguous. Trimming pared 4 bases from V and 6 bases from J, leaving 10 bases between. The CDR3 is 12 residues long. Per germline, CDR1 WSHSY and CDR2 SAAADI. The CDR3 region is CASSVSLGEQYF. The CDR3 DNA is TGCGCCAGCAGTGTCAGCCTGGGCGAGCAGTACTTC.

This chain connects TRBV7-3 to TRBJ2-7; either TRBD1 or TRBD2 may fit D (6 bases each). CDR3 length equals 13 residues. CDR1 is SGHTA and CDR2 is FQGTGA in the germline V gene. Trimming pared 4 bases from V and 5 bases from J, leaving 12 bases between. Here the CDR3 DNA reads TGTGCCAGCAGCTCGGACGGGGGCAACGAGCAGTACTTC. It translates to CASSSDGGNEQYF.

In its sample, this clonotype was seen many times. CDR3 region: CSAKAFAGRSNQPQHF. In nucleotides, the CDR3 is TGCAGTGCTAAAGCCTTTGCAGGGCGGAGCAATCAGCCCCAGCATTTT. This chain links TRBV20-1 with TRBJ1-5, with D possibly TRBD1 on 5 matching bases. The CDR3 is 16 residues long. Looked up from germline, CDR1 is DFQATT and CDR2 is SNEGSKA (reference sequence). Trimming pared 4 bases from V and 1 base from J, leaving 17 bases between.

This clonotype was picked up many times. V is TRBV5-6 and J is TRBJ2-5; tentative D call: TRBD1 (6 bases). The CDR3 length is 16 residues. With 0 bases removed from V and 1 base from J, the gap between germline ends came to 13 bases. The germline V gene has CDR1 SGHDT and CDR2 YYEEEE. The CDR3 DNA follows: TGTGCCAGCAGCTTGGGACAGGTCGTGAGCCAAGAGACCCAGTACTTC. Translated: CASSLGQVVSQETQYF.

This clonotype has at least ten counts. The V call is TRBV3-1, the J call TRBJ1-1; D possibly corresponds to TRBD1 (5 bases). Trimming stripped 5 bases from V and 3 bases from J, with 7 bases between. CDR1 is LGHDT, CDR2 YNNKEL, per germline (reference sequence). The CDR3 is 12 residues long. For the CDR3, the DNA is TGTGCCAGCAGCAGACAGTACACTGAAGCTTTCTTT. Amino acids: CASSRQYTEAFF.

This clonotype was detected ten times or more. The chain is built from TRBV20-1 and TRBJ2-7; D may match TRBD1 or TRBD2 (6 bases each). Germline CDR1 is DFQATT and CDR2 is SNEGSKA (reference sequence). The CDR3 runs 14 residues. The V end was cut by 1 base, the J end by 6 bases, with 16 bases between. The CDR3 spells CSARARGGISEQYF. The CDR3, as DNA: TGCAGTGCTAGAGCAAGAGGGGGGATTTCCGAGCAGTACTTC.

This clonotype was seen repeatedly, ten times or more. This CDR3 is CSASYLAGVPQTQYF. The DNA for the CDR3 is TGCAGTGCTAGTTATCTAGCGGGGGTCCCGCAGACCCAGTACTTC. The chain is built from TRBV20-1 and TRBJ2-5, with 10 bases fitting TRBD2. V lost 3 bases to trimming and J lost 6 bases; unmatched junction nucleotides: 10. The length of the CDR3 is 15 residues. Germline V gene lookup returns CDR1 DFQATT and CDR2 SNEGSKA (reference sequence).

Regarding this clonotype: A read error may be the cause here, since a much bigger clone is one base away. This chain connects TRBV6-1 to TRBJ1-4; D not resolved. The V gene lost 7 bases and the J gene lost 3 bases, with 15 bases spanning the gap. The CDR3 is 15 amino acids. Per the germline V gene, CDR1 is MNHNS and CDR2 is SASEGT. DNA for the CDR3: TGTGCCAGCATGGAATTTGTGGCGGCTAATGAAAAACTGTTTTTT. Its translation: CASMEFVAANEKLFF.